This T cell receptor beta chain was sequenced for a study of CD8+CD57+ T cells in acquired aplastic anemia. The CDR3 totals 15 residues. In germline, CDR1 is SQVTM, CDR2 ANQGSEA. The V end was cut by 3 bases, the J end by 2 bases, with 14 bases between. Genomic DNA acted as the template from which TCR beta VDJ combination and CDR3 sequence profiling were carried out. TCRdb reprocessed the reads with MiXCR, giving one entry per CDR3 protein. The sample holds about 180,000 distinct CDR3 sequences, over 40% seen once. Selection for sequencing was limited to patients who had shown CD8+CD57+ cell expansion by flow cytometry. This clonotype showed up just once.

Input material: sorted CD4+, CD8+, or CD8+CD57+ T cells (not recorded which) from PBMCs. This chain links TRBV29-1 with TRBJ2-1; D perhaps matches TRBD1 (6 bases). This TCR derives from a human donor with aplastic anemia. The CDR3 coding sequence is TGCAGCGTTGATCCCGGGACACTAACCTACAATGAGCAGTTCTTC. Its protein product is CSVDPGTLTYNEQFF.